Below, 28 T cell receptor beta chains from the same sample are listed, as sequenced in a study of cytomegalovirus exposure and HLA in healthy donors. The assay was immunoSEQ multiplex PCR, and TCRdb's table has in-frame clones only and misses some. This table has about 73,000 clones, roughly 89% appearing once. The sequenced sample consisted of PBMCs. The receptors were gathered from a woman aged 18-30 years in good health and CMV-seropositive.

The rearrangement joins TRBV10-3 to TRBJ2-1, with 9 bases that match TRBD2. The CDR3 sequence is 13 residues long. Per the germline V gene, CDR1 is ENHRY and CDR2 is SYGVKD. J was trimmed by 3 bases and V by 7 bases; bases with no gene match: 1. The CDR3 here is CAIKTSGYNEQFF. The CDR3 DNA reads as TGTGCCATCAAGACTAGCGGCTACAATGAGCAGTTCTTC.

In nucleotides, the CDR3 is TGTGCCAGCAGTGAATTAAATGAGCAGTTCTTC. It encodes CASSELNEQFF. The chain joins TRBV2 to TRBJ2-1, with no clear D. CDR1 and CDR2 from the germline V gene are SNHLY and FYNNEI. V dropped 2 bases and J dropped 7 bases, with 3 bases sitting between them. The CDR3 is 11 residues long.

This clone showed up just a few times. J is TRBJ2-1 and V is TRBV14, with TRBD2 matching over 13 bases. Per germline, CDR1 SGHDN and CDR2 FVKESK. The CDR3 has 17 residues. The trim removed 5 bases at V and 6 bases at J, leaving 10 bases unmatched. The CDR3 loop reads CASSASELAGGPNEQFF. The CDR3 nucleotides read TGTGCCAGCAGCGCCTCCGAACTAGCGGGAGGGCCCAATGAGCAGTTCTTC.

V gene TRBV18 combines with J gene TRBJ2-1; unclear D gene. CDR1 is KGHSH, CDR2 LQKENI, per germline. Trimming removed 0 bases from V and 3 bases from J, with 9 bases in between. This CDR3 has 15 amino acids. CDR3 in amino acids: CASSPPNSYYNEQFF. CDR3 sequence (DNA): TGTGCCAGCTCACCACCGAACAGCTACTACAATGAGCAGTTCTTC.

This chain uses TRBV7-9 with TRBJ2-3, with D hard to call. The CDR3 consists of 14 residues. Germline CDR1 SEHNR, CDR2 FQNEAQ (reference sequence). Trimming left V 1 base short and J 1 base short, with 6 bases between. CDR3 DNA: TGTGCCAGCAGCTTAGAACACCGCACAGATACGCAGTATTTT. Translating it yields CASSLEHRTDTQYF.

The chain joins TRBV29-1 to TRBJ2-7, with TRBD2 identical over 11 bases. The CDR3 has 15 residues. From germline, CDR1 is SQVTM and CDR2 ANQGSEA. Trimming took 4 bases from V and 3 from J; bases not matched to a gene: 8. CDR3 sequence (DNA): TGCAGCGTTGGCCTAAAACTAGCGGGAGTCTACGAGCAGTACTTC. The encoded protein is CSVGLKLAGVYEQYF.

This clone was counted between two and nine times. The genes are TRBV5-5 and TRBJ2-5; D is perhaps TRBD1 (5 bases). V dropped 1 base and J dropped 0 bases, with 13 bases sitting between them. CDR3 length: 16 residues. Germline V gene data show CDR1 as SGHKS and CDR2 as YYEKEE (reference sequence). The CDR3 region has the DNA TGTGCCAGCAGCTTGAGACAGCCTAAAAACCAAGAGACCCAGTACTTC. Translation: CASSLRQPKNQETQYF. Filled out from reference TRBV5-5 and TRBJ2-5, the complete variable domain reads DAGVTQSPTHLIKTRGQQVTLRCSPISGHKSVSWYQQVLGQGPQFIFQYYEKEERGRGNFPDRFSARQFPNYSSELNVNALLLGDSALYLCASSLRQPKNQETQYFGPGTRLLVL.

This chain joins TRBV2 and TRBJ2-7; 8 positions agree with TRBD2. Trimming cost V 7 bases and J 2 bases; bases outside gene matches: 10. The CDR3 has 15 amino acids. Germline assignment: CDR1 SNHLY and CDR2 FYNNEI. The CDR3 DNA sequence: TGTGCCAGCACGCGTGAGCGGGGGTACGCCTACGAGCAGTACTTC. Translating gives CASTRERGYAYEQYF.

The rearrangement joins TRBV4-1 to TRBJ2-6, with 8 bases that match TRBD2. Germline trimming cut 4 bases from V and 3 bases from J; bases unmatched to any gene: 14. The CDR3 covers 19 residues. CDR1 and CDR2 from the germline V gene are MGHRA and YSYEKL. As DNA, the CDR3 is TGCGCCAGCAGCCTACCCCGGGTAGCGGGATCTAGTGGGGCCAACGTCCTGACTTTC. Translating gives CASSLPRVAGSSGANVLTF.

This chain uses TRBV25-1 with TRBJ1-6; 8 nucleotides line up with TRBD1. CDR3 length: 13 residues. With 6 bases clipped from V and 7 bases from J, the junction kept 2 bases outside the gene matches. Germline V gene data show CDR1 as MGHDK and CDR2 as SYGVNS. The CDR3 nucleotides are TGTGCCAGCAGGGACAGGGAAAATTCACCCCTCCACTTT. Amino acids: CASRDRENSPLHF.

The chain joins TRBV2 to TRBJ1-1, with a possible D match to TRBD1 (6 bases). The germline V and J ends were trimmed by 10 bases and 10 bases, with 22 bases remaining between them. Germline CDR1 and CDR2: SNHLY and FYNNEI. The CDR3 spans 13 residues. The CDR3 loop is CATAQGMRFGAFF. Here the CDR3 DNA reads TGTGCCACAGCCCAGGGGATGCGGTTTGGAGCTTTCTTT.

This clone was picked up one time. The rearrangement uses TRBV15 and TRBJ2-5, with a tentative D call TRBD2 (7 bases). Germline-derived CDR1 and CDR2 are LNHNV and YYDKDF (reference sequence). The CDR3 is made up of 16 amino acids. Deletions cut 3 bases from V and 11 bases from J, with 25 bases between. This CDR3 reads CATSRGRTAPLREQYF. The CDR3 region has the DNA TGTGCCACCAGCAGGGGAAGGACAGCCCCACTGCGGGAGCAGTACTTC.

The chain carries TRBV9 and TRBJ1-4; TRBD1 agrees at 7 bases. Germline values: CDR1 SGDLS, CDR2 YYNGEE. V lost 4 bases, J lost 5 bases, and 8 bases stayed unmatched. This CDR3 is built from 15 residues. CDR3 protein: CASSITGTANEKLFF. In nucleotides, the CDR3 is TGTGCCAGCAGCATAACCGGGACAGCAAATGAAAAACTGTTTTTT.

The chain combines TRBV30 with TRBJ2-7, with TRBD2 identical over 7 bases. This CDR3 has 14 residues. The germline gives CDR1 GTSNPN, CDR2 SVGIG (reference sequence). V trimming: 5 bases; J trimming: 2 bases; junction bases outside the gene matches: 9. CDR3 in amino acids: CAWGFGAGTYEQYF. The CDR3 DNA sequence: TGTGCCTGGGGCTTCGGAGCGGGAACCTACGAGCAGTACTTC.

This rearrangement joins TRBV28 to TRBJ1-2; TRBD1 might be the D (5 bases). V was trimmed by 5 bases and J by 1 base, leaving 11 bases between them. CDR3 length: 14 amino acids. Germline V gene data show CDR1 as MDHEN and CDR2 as SYDVKM. CDR3 in amino acids: CASSTGANNYGYTF. CDR3 DNA sequence: TGTGCCAGCAGTACAGGTGCGAATAACTATGGCTACACCTTC.

The V call is TRBV28, the J call TRBJ2-7; maybe TRBD2 (6 bases). V was shortened by 5 bases and J by 3 bases, with 20 bases between the two germline ends. Germline V gives CDR1 MDHEN, CDR2 SYDVKM. This CDR3 contains 16 residues. The CDR3 spells CASSPRAAGSVYEQYF. CDR3 sequence (DNA): TGTGCCAGCAGTCCAAGGGCTGCCGGGAGCGTCTACGAGCAGTACTTC.

This clone was observed a handful of times. The chain uses TRBV10-3 and TRBJ2-2; TRBD1 might be the D (6 bases). The germline gives CDR1 ENHRY, CDR2 SYGVKD. V gave up 4 bases and J gave up 0 bases, with 6 bases separating them. CDR3 length: 14 residues. CDR3 sequence reads: CAISGTANTGELFF. The CDR3 nucleotides read TGTGCCATCAGTGGGACAGCGAACACCGGGGAGCTGTTTTTT.

V is TRBV7-9 and J is TRBJ1-1; perhaps TRBD1 as D (6 bases). The ends were cut back, 1 base at V and 4 bases at J, with 13 bases in the middle. This CDR3 has 15 amino acids. From germline, CDR1 is SEHNR and CDR2 FQNEAQ (reference sequence). The CDR3 protein is CASSLGGGLGTEAFF. The CDR3 nucleotides read TGTGCCAGCAGCTTAGGCGGGGGCCTAGGCACTGAAGCTTTCTTT. The full variable domain, its missing parts supplied by reference TRBV7-9 and TRBJ1-1, is DTGVSQNPRHKITKRGQNVTFRCDPISEHNRLYWYRQTLGQGPEFLTYFQNEAQLEKSRLLSDRFSAERPKGSFSTLEIQRTEQGDSAMYLCASSLGGGLGTEAFFGQGTRLTVV.

Notes on this clone: An end of the junction differs from the germline gene, which may be a read error. The chain has TRBV28 and TRBJ2-7, with D uncertain. The germline CDR1 and CDR2 sequences are MDHEN and SYDVKM. The CDR3 contains 13 residues. This CDR3 is CASSRSLSDEQYF. DNA of the CDR3: TGTGCCAGCAGCAGATCGCTCTCCGACGAGCAGTACTTC.

The table lists this clone with a count of one. The V and J genes are TRBV28 and TRBJ1-4, with a tentative D call TRBD1 (5 bases). Germline loops: CDR1 MDHEN, CDR2 SYDVKM. Between the trimmed V and J ends, which lost 9 bases and 10 bases, there was a span of 24 bases. CDR3 length equals 15 residues. CDR3 residues: CASSGGEPSYVKLFF. In nucleotides, the CDR3 is TGTGCCAGTTCGGGGGGGGAACCCAGCTACGTAAAACTGTTTTTT. Complete variable domain (other parts from reference TRBV28 and TRBJ1-4): DVKVTQSSRYLVKRTGEKVFLECVQDMDHENMFWYRQDPGLGLRLIYFSYDVKMKEKGDIPEGYSVSREKKERFSLILESASTNQTSMYLCASSGGEPSYVKLFFGSGTQLSVL.

The table lists this clone with a count of one. The chain's CDR3 is CASSDLGLPTDTQYF. The CDR3 coding sequence is TGTGCCAGCAGTGATTTGGGACTTCCCACAGATACGCAGTATTTT. The J gene is TRBJ2-3, the V gene TRBV2; perhaps TRBD2 as D (6 bases). V lost 3 bases and J lost 2, with 12 bases in between. The CDR3 totals 15 residues. Germline V gives CDR1 SNHLY, CDR2 FYNNEI.

The gene calls are TRBV5-6 and TRBJ2-7; the D gene is possibly TRBD1 (6 bases). V was clipped by 4 bases and J by 5 bases, with 16 bases between them. This CDR3 has 14 amino acids. Germline V gene sequence: CDR1 SGHDT, CDR2 YYEEEE. Written as DNA, the CDR3 is TGTGCCAGCAGCCTCAATCAGGGGCGGGACGAGCAGTACTTC. It yields the protein CASSLNQGRDEQYF.

This clone is a singleton in its sample. V is TRBV6-6 and J is TRBJ1-5, with unresolved D. This CDR3 is 13 amino acids long. Germline CDR1 and CDR2: MNHNY and SVGAGI (reference sequence). Trimming cost V 6 bases and J 6 bases, with 12 bases left between them. The CDR3 nucleotides are TGTGCCAGCAGATACCAACTAATTCAGCCCCAGCATTTT. Translated: CASRYQLIQPQHF.

This rearrangement joins TRBV11-2 to TRBJ2-1, with D perhaps TRBD2 (6 bases). V shed 7 bases and J shed 7 bases, with 20 bases lying between them. Germline values: CDR1 SGHAT, CDR2 FQNNGV. The CDR3 covers 15 residues. CDR3 in amino acids: CASIAGGGLRNEQFF. CDR3 sequence (DNA): TGTGCCAGCATCGCGGGTGGCGGACTACGAAATGAGCAGTTCTTC.

In this sample, this clone turned up once. The V gene is TRBV7-8, the J gene TRBJ2-7; D perhaps matches TRBD1 (6 bases). Germline V CDR1 and CDR2: SGHVS, FQNEAQ. This CDR3 contains 12 residues. V lost 2 bases and J 9 bases, leaving 11 bases between the germline ends. The CDR3 DNA follows: TGTGCCAGCAGCTTAAAGGGGGAAGCGCAGTACTTC. Protein sequence: CASSLKGEAQYF.

V and J are TRBV9 and TRBJ2-7; 10 bases map to TRBD2. CDR1 is SGDLS and CDR2 is YYNGEE in the germline V gene. V shed 3 bases and J 2 bases; nucleotides not matched to a gene: 2. The CDR3 is 14 amino acids. CDR3 sequence: CASSALAGAYEQYF. DNA of the CDR3: TGTGCCAGCAGCGCCCTAGCGGGAGCCTACGAGCAGTACTTC.

The chain links TRBV15 to TRBJ2-7; TRBD1 might be the D (6 bases). Trimming cost V 2 bases and J 4 bases, with 9 bases left between them. The germline CDR1 and CDR2 sequences are LNHNV and YYDKDF (reference sequence). The CDR3 is 13 amino acids. The CDR3 protein is CATSRSRGYEQYF. CDR3 in DNA: TGTGCCACCAGCAGATCCAGGGGTTACGAGCAGTACTTC.

This chain connects TRBV6-5 to TRBJ1-2; the match to TRBD1 covers 7 bases. CDR1 and CDR2 from the germline V gene are MNHEY and SVGAGI. J was trimmed by 2 bases and V by 6 bases; bases with no gene match: 6. The CDR3 has 14 amino acids. The CDR3 region is CASSSRTGNYGYTF. CDR3 bases: TGTGCCAGCAGCTCCCGGACAGGAAACTATGGCTACACCTTC.